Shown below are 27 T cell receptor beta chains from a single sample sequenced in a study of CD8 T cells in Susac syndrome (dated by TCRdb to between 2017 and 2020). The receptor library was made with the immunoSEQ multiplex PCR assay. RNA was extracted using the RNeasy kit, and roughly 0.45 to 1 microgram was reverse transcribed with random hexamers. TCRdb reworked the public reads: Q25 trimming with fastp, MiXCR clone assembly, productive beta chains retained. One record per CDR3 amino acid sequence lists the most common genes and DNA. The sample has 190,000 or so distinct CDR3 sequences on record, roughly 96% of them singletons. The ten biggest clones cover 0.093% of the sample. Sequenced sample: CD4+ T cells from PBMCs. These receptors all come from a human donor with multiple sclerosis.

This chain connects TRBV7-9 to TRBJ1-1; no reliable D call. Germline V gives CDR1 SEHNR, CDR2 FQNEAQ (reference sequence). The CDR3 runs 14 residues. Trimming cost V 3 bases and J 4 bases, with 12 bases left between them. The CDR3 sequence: CASSFVAVRTEAFF. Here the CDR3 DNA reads TGTGCCAGCAGCTTCGTTGCAGTGCGCACTGAAGCTTTCTTT.

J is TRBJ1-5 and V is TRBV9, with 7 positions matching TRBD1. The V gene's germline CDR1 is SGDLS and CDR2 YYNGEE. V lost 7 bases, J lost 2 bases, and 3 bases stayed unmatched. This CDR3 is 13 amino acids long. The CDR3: CASHQGGNQPQHF. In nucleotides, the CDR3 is TGTGCCAGCCACCAGGGGGGCAATCAGCCCCAGCATTTT.

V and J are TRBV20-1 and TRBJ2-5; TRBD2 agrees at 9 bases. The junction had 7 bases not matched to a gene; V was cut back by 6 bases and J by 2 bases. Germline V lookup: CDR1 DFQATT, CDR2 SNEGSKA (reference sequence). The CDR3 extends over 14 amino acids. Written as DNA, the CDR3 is TGCAGTGCCAGGAGGCTAGCGGGACAAGAGACCCAGTACTTC. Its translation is CSARRLAGQETQYF.

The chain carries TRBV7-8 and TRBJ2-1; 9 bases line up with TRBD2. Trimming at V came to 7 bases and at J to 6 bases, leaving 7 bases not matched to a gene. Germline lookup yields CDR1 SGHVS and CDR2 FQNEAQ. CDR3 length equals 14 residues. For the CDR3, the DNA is TGTGCCAGCATGGGGCTAGCGGGGAGCAATGAGCAGTTCTTC. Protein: CASMGLAGSNEQFF.

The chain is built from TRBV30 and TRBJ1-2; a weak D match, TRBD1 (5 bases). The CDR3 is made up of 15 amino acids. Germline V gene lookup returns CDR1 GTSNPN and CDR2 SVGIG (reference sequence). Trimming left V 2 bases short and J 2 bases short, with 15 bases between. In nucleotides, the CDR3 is TGTGCCTGGAGTACCGGCCTGGGGGAGAACTATGGCTACACCTTC. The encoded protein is CAWSTGLGENYGYTF.

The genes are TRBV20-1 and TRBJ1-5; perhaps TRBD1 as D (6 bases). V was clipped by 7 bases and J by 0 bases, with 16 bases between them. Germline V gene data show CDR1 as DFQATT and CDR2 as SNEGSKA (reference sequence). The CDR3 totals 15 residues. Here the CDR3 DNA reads TGCAGTGTCAAGAGAGGGGGTTATAGCAATCAGCCCCAGCATTTT. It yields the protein CSVKRGGYSNQPQHF.

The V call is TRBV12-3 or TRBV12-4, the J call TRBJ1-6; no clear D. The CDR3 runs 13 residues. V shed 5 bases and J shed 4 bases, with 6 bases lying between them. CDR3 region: CASSVLYNSPLHF. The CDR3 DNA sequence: TGTGCCAGCAGTGTACTGTATAATTCACCCCTCCACTTT.

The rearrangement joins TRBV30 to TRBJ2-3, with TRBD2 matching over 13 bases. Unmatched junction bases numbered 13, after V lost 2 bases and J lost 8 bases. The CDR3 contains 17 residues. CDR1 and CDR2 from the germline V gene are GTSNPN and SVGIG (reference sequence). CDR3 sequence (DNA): TGTGCCTGGAGTCCAACAGCGACTAGCGGGGGGTACGGTACGCAGTATTTT. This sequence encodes CAWSPTATSGGYGTQYF.

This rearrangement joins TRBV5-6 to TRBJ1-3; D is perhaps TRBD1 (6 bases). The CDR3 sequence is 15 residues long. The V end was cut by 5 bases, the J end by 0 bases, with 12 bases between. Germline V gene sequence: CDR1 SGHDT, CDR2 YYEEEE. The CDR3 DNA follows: TGTGCCAGCAGTTCGGGACACTTCTCTGGAAACACCATATATTTT. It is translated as CASSSGHFSGNTIYF.

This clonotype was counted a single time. The CDR3 nucleotides read TGTGCCAGCAGCCAGTTACGTAGCTCCTACAATGAGCAGTTCTTC. It translates to CASSQLRSSYNEQFF. The J gene is TRBJ2-1, the V gene TRBV3-1; D gene uncertain. The CDR3 has 15 residues. V lost 3 bases, J lost 0 bases, and 9 bases lay in between. Germline V gene lookup returns CDR1 LGHDT and CDR2 YNNKEL (reference sequence).

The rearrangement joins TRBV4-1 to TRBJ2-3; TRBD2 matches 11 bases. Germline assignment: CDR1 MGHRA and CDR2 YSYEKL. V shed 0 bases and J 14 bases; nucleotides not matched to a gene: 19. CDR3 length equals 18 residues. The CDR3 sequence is CASSQDLLGSSGRTGMYF. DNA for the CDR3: TGCGCCAGCAGCCAAGATCTGTTGGGGTCTAGCGGGAGGACGGGGATGTATTTT.

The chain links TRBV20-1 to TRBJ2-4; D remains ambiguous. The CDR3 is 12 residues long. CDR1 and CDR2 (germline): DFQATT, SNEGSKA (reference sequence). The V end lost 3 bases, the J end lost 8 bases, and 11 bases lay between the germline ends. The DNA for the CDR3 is TGCAGTGCTAGGGGTATTGAGGACATTCAGTACTTC. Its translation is CSARGIEDIQYF.

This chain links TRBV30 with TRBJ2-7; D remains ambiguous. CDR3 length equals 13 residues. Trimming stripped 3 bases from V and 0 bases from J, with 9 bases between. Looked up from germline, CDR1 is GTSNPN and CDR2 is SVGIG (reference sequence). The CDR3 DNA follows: TGTGCCTGGAGCGTCTGGGGCTCCTACGAGCAGTACTTC. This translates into CAWSVWGSYEQYF.

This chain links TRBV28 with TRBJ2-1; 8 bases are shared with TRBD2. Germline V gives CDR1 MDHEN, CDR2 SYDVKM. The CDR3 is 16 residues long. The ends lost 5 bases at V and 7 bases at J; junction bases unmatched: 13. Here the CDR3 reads CASSAASTSGENEQFF. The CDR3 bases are TGTGCCAGCAGTGCGGCCTCTACTAGCGGTGAGAATGAGCAGTTCTTC. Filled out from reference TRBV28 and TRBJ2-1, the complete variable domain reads DVKVTQSSRYLVKRTGEKVFLECVQDMDHENMFWYRQDPGLGLRLIYFSYDVKMKEKGDIPEGYSVSREKKERFSLILESASTNQTSMYLCASSAASTSGENEQFFGPGTRLTVL.

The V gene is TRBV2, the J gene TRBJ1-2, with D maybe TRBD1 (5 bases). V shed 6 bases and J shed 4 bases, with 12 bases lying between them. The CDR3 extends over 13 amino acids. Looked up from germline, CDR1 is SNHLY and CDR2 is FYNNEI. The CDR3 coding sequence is TGTGCCAGCAGCGTTGGAGGGACCTATGGCTACACCTTC. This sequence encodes CASSVGGTYGYTF.

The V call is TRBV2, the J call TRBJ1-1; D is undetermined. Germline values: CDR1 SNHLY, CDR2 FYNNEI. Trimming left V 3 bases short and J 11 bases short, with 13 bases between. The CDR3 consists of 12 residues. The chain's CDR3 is CASSERLPLAFF. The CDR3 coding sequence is TGTGCCAGCAGTGAGAGACTTCCCCTGGCTTTCTTT.

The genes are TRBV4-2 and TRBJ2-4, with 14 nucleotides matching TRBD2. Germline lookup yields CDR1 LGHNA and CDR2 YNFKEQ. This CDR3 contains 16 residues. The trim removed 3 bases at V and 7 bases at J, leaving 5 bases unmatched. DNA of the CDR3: TGTGCCAGCAGCCACGGGACTAGCGGGAGTAGCAACATTCAGTACTTC. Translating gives CASSHGTSGSSNIQYF.

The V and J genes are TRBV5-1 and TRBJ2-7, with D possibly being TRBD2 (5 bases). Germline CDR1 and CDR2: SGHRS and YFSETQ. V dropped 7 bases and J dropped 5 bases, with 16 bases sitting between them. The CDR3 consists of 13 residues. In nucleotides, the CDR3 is TGCGCCAGCTTTTCGGGATCGGGTAACGAGCAGTACTTC. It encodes CASFSGSGNEQYF.

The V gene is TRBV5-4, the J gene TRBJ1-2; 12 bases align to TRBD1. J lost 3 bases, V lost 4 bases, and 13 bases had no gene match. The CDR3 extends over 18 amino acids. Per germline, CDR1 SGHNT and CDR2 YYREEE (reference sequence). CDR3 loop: CASSKGGTGGGGYYGYTF. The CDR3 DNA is TGTGCCAGCAGCAAGGGAGGGACAGGGGGCGGCGGTTACTATGGCTACACCTTC.

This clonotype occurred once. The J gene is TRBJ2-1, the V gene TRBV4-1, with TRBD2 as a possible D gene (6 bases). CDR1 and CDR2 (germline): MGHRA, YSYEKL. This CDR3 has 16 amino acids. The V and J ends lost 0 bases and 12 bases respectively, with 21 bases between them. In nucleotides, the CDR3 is TGCGCCAGCAGCCAAGATTCGGGGAGGCGGGGCCTATGGCAGTTCTTC. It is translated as CASSQDSGRRGLWQFF.

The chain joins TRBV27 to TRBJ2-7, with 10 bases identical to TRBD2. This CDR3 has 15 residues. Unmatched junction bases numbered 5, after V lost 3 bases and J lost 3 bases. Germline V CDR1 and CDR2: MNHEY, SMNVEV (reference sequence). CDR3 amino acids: CASSFSSGSVYEQYF. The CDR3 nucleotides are TGTGCCAGCAGTTTCTCTAGCGGGAGTGTCTACGAGCAGTACTTC.

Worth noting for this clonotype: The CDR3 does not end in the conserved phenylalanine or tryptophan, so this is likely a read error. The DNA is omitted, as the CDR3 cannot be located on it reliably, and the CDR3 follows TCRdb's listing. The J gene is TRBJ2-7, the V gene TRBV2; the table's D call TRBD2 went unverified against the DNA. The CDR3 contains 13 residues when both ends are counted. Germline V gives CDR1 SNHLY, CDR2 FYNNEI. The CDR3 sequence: CASSEWLAGGRWI.

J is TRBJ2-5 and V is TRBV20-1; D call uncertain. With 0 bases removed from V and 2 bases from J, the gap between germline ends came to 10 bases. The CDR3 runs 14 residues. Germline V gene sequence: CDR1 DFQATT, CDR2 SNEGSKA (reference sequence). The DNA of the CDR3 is TGCAGTGCTAGAGATCGGCCTTATCAAGAGACCCAGTACTTC. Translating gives CSARDRPYQETQYF.

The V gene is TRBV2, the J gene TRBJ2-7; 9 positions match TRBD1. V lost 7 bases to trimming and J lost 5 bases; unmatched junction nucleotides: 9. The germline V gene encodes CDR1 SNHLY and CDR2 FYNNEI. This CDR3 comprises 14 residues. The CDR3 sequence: CASTLGQGINEQYF. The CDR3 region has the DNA TGTGCCAGCACCCTGGGACAGGGAATAAACGAGCAGTACTTC.

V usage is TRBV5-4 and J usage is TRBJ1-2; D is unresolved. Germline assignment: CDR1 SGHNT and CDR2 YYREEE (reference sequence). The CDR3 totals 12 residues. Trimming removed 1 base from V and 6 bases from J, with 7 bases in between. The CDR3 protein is CASSLPGDGYTF. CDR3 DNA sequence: TGTGCCAGCAGCTTGCCCGGAGATGGCTACACCTTC. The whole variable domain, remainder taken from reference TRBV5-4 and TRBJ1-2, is ETGVTQSPTHLIKTRGQQVTLRCSSQSGHNTVSWYQQALGQGPQFIFQYYREEENGRGNFPPRFSGLQFPNYSSELNVNALELDDSALYLCASSLPGDGYTFGSGTRLTVV.

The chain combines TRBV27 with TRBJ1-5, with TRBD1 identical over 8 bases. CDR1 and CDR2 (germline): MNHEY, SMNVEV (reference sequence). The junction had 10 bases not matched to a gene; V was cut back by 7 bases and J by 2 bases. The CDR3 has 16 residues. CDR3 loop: CASKQGANLGNQPQHF. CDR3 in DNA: TGTGCCAGCAAGCAGGGGGCCAACCTGGGCAATCAGCCCCAGCATTTT.

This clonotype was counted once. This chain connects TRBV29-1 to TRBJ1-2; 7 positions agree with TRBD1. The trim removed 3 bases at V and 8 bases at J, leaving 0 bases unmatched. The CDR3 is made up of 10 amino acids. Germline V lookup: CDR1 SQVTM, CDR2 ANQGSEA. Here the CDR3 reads CSVEGQGYTF. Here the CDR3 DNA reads TGCAGCGTTGAGGGACAGGGCTACACCTTC.